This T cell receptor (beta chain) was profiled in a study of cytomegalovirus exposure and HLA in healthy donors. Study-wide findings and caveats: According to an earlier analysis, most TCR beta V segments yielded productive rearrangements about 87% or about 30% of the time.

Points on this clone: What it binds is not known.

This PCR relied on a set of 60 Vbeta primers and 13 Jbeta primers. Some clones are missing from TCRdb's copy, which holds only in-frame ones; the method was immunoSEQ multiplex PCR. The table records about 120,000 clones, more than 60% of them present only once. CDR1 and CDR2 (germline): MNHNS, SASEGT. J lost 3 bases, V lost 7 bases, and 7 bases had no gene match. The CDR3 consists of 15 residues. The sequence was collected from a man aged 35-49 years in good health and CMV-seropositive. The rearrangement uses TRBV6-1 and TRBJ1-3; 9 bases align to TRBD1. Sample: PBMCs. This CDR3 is CASITGGSDGNTIYF. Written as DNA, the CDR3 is TGTGCCAGCATCACAGGGGGCAGCGATGGAAACACCATATATTTT.